The 29 T cell receptor beta chains below all came from one sample that was sequenced in a study of control samples from healthy donors and cancer patients (dated by TCRdb to 2020 to 2022). Libraries were prepared through the immunoSEQ multiplex PCR assay. TCRdb retrieved this table from immuneACCESS and kept in-frame rearrangements only. Not all clones are present; in checked studies, unresolved V genes account for under half, and no reason is known for the remainder. A total of about 170,000 clones appear in this sample, over 85% of them only once. The ten largest clones capture about 4% of the sample. Specimen: blood. These receptors were taken from a woman in her sixties in good health.

This rearrangement joins TRBV7-8 to TRBJ1-2, with 9 nucleotides matching TRBD1. With V trimmed by 2 bases and J by 1 base, 5 bases remained unmatched. The CDR3 spans 16 residues. In germline, CDR1 is SGHVS, CDR2 FQNEAQ. DNA of the CDR3: TGTGCCAGCAGCTTAACAGGGGGCTTACTTAACTATGGCTACACCTTC. This sequence encodes CASSLTGGLLNYGYTF. The whole variable domain, filled in from reference TRBV7-8 and TRBJ1-2, reads GAGVSQSPRYKVAKRGQDVALRCDPISGHVSLFWYQQALGQGPEFLTYFQNEAQLDKSGLPSDRFFAERPEGSVSTLKIQRTQQEDSAVYLCASSLTGGLLNYGYTFGSGTRLTVV.

This chain joins TRBV6-9 and TRBJ1-4; D remains ambiguous. The V gene lost 2 bases and the J gene lost 8 bases, with 9 bases spanning the gap. The V gene's germline CDR1 is MNHGY and CDR2 SVAAGI. There are 13 residues in the CDR3. The CDR3 DNA follows: TGTGCCAGCAGTTATCCCAATCCGGAAAAACTGTTTTTT. Translated: CASSYPNPEKLFF.

The J gene is TRBJ1-2, the V gene TRBV2; no clear D. V was trimmed by 8 bases and J by 5 bases, leaving 18 bases between them. Germline CDR1 is SNHLY and CDR2 is FYNNEI. CDR3 length equals 14 residues. CDR3 bases: TGTGCCAGCGACAAAAGCAGGAGTGGGTATGGCTACACCTTC. Its protein product is CASDKSRSGYGYTF.

CDR3 amino acids: CASSYPGDAQDTQYF. In nucleotides, the CDR3 is TGTGCCAGCAGCTACCCCGGGGATGCACAAGATACGCAGTATTTT. The chain carries TRBV7-2 and TRBJ2-3; D might be TRBD2 (5 bases). CDR3 length: 15 amino acids. V lost 4 bases, J lost 5 bases, and 16 bases lay in between. CDR1 is SGHTA and CDR2 is FQGNSA in the germline V gene.

The chain employs TRBV3-1 (or the pseudogene TRBV3-2) and TRBJ1-2; D gene unclear. V was pared by 1 base and J by 4 bases, with 1 base between. The CDR3 has 11 residues. Germline lookup yields CDR1 LGHDT and CDR2 YNNKEL (reference sequence). CDR3: CASSQAYGYTF. The CDR3 DNA reads as TGTGCCAGCAGCCAAGCCTATGGCTACACCTTC.

This chain uses TRBV3-1 (or the pseudogene TRBV3-2) with TRBJ1-1, with D possibly matching TRBD1 (6 bases). The CDR3 loop spans 18 amino acids. Germline assignment: CDR1 LGHDT and CDR2 YNNKEL (reference sequence). V was cut by 1 base and J by 7 bases, with 25 bases left in between. The CDR3 DNA follows: TGTGCCAGCAGCCAAGTCCTCCCTAAAGTACGACAGGCAAATGAAGCTTTCTTT. Its translation is CASSQVLPKVRQANEAFF.

This sequence joins TRBV7-2 and TRBJ2-2, with a weak D call TRBD2 (5 bases). This CDR3 spans 14 amino acids. Trimming stripped 5 bases from V and 3 bases from J, with 10 bases between. The V gene's germline CDR1 is SGHTA and CDR2 FQGNSA. This CDR3 is CASSLGIHTGELFF. The CDR3 nucleotides read TGTGCCAGCAGCCTCGGGATCCACACCGGGGAGCTGTTTTTT. Supplemented by reference TRBV7-2 and TRBJ2-2, the full variable domain reads GAGVSQSPSNKVTEKGKDVELRCDPISGHTALYWYRQSLGQGLEFLIYFQGNSAPDKSGLPSDRFSAERTGGSVSTLTIQRTQQEDSAVYLCASSLGIHTGELFFGEGSRLTVL.

The CDR3 DNA reads as TGTGCCAGCAGCCGAGACAGGGGGTCCTATAATTCACCCCTCCACTTT. Translating gives CASSRDRGSYNSPLHF. V and J are TRBV3-1 (or the pseudogene TRBV3-2) and TRBJ1-6, with 9 nucleotides matching TRBD1. Looked up from germline, CDR1 is LGHDT and CDR2 is YNNKEL (reference sequence). V trimming: 4 bases; J trimming: 1 base; junction bases outside the gene matches: 2. This CDR3 has 16 residues.

This chain uses TRBV7-9 with TRBJ1-1; the D gene is possibly TRBD1 (5 bases). The V gene's germline CDR1 is SEHNR and CDR2 FQNEAQ (reference sequence). V lost 4 bases, J lost 7 bases, and 7 bases lay in between. This CDR3 is built from 11 residues. This chain's CDR3 is CASSSTVEAFF. The CDR3 DNA reads TGTGCCAGCAGCTCGACAGTTGAAGCTTTCTTT. The full variable domain, with the rest looked up from reference TRBV7-9 and TRBJ1-1, is DTGVSQNPRHKITKRGQNVTFRCDPISEHNRLYWYRQTLGQGPEFLTYFQNEAQLEKSRLLSDRFSAERPKGSFSTLEIQRTEQGDSAMYLCASSSTVEAFFGQGTRLTVV.

This chain uses TRBV27 with TRBJ1-4; 9 positions agree with TRBD1. The CDR3 is 16 amino acids. After removal of 4 bases from V and 8 bases from J, the junction contained 11 bases not matched to a gene. Looked up from germline, CDR1 is MNHEY and CDR2 is SMNVEV (reference sequence). CDR3 nucleotides: TGTGCCAGCAGTTGGGACAGGGAGCGACTTGGGGAAAAACTGTTTTTT. Encoded protein: CASSWDRERLGEKLFF.

The chain is built from TRBV9 and TRBJ2-7; D gene uncertain. The CDR3 is made up of 17 amino acids. V shed 2 bases and J shed 5 bases, with 23 bases lying between them. The germline CDR1 and CDR2 sequences are SGDLS and YYNGEE. The CDR3 DNA sequence: TGTGCCAGCAGCGTCGGTCAGACTGGGGTGCGTGTCGACGAGCAGTACTTC. It is translated as CASSVGQTGVRVDEQYF.

The rearrangement joins TRBV27 to TRBJ1-2; weak D call: TRBD1 (6 bases). The V end lost 3 bases, the J end lost 1 base, and 9 bases lay between the germline ends. This CDR3 has 14 residues. CDR1 and CDR2 (germline): MNHEY, SMNVEV (reference sequence). The CDR3 nucleotides read TGTGCCAGCAGTTTGGGCAGGGGTAACTATGGCTACACCTTC. Its translation: CASSLGRGNYGYTF.

V is TRBV2 and J is TRBJ1-2; 9 nucleotides agree with TRBD1. Germline lookup yields CDR1 SNHLY and CDR2 FYNNEI. CDR3 length: 15 residues. Unmatched junction bases numbered 11, after V lost 6 bases and J lost 6 bases. The CDR3 region is CASRLSGTGYDGYTF. In DNA, the CDR3 is TGTGCCAGCAGGCTTTCCGGGACAGGGTACGATGGCTACACCTTC.

The V call is TRBV6-5, the J call TRBJ1-6, with a possible D match to TRBD1 (6 bases). Per the germline V gene, CDR1 is MNHEY and CDR2 is SVGAGI. This CDR3 contains 15 residues. V dropped 4 bases and J dropped 9 bases, with 16 bases sitting between them. The CDR3 DNA reads TGTGCCAGCAGTTCCGGACAGCTCGAAGGTTCACCCCTCCACTTT. Amino acid sequence: CASSSGQLEGSPLHF.

The chain couples TRBV6-2 or TRBV6-3 to TRBJ1-2; a weak D match, TRBD1 (5 bases). This CDR3 is 14 amino acids long. The germline CDR1 and CDR2 sequences are MNHEY and SVGEGT. V shed 2 bases and J shed 8 bases, with 15 bases lying between them. This CDR3 is CASSYVVGTTGYTF. DNA of the CDR3: TGTGCCAGCAGTTACGTGGTGGGGACTACCGGCTACACCTTC.

The chain links TRBV10-3 to TRBJ1-1; tentative D call: TRBD1 (5 bases). V was cut by 10 bases and J by 1 base, with 13 bases left in between. The length of the CDR3 is 13 residues. Germline V gene lookup returns CDR1 ENHRY and CDR2 SYGVKD. CDR3 in amino acids: CATSREKNTEAFF. The CDR3, as DNA: TGTGCCACAAGCAGGGAGAAGAACACTGAAGCTTTCTTT.

This clone appeared a single time. The chain joins TRBV7-8 to TRBJ2-5; D is undetermined. The CDR3 is 12 amino acids. Looked up from germline, CDR1 is SGHVS and CDR2 is FQNEAQ. The V gene lost 4 bases and the J gene lost 4 bases, with 7 bases spanning the gap. The CDR3 region has the DNA TGTGCCAGCAGCTCCCCCCTAGAGACCCAGTACTTC. It translates to CASSSPLETQYF.

The CDR3 loop is CASQREGSPSYEQYF. The CDR3 DNA sequence: TGTGCCAGCCAACGGGAGGGATCGCCCTCCTACGAGCAGTACTTC. The chain combines TRBV9 with TRBJ2-7; 8 positions agree with TRBD2. The CDR3 is 15 amino acids. Germline CDR1 SGDLS, CDR2 YYNGEE. The V segment lost 7 bases and the J segment 0 bases; nucleotides outside the gene matches: 9.

The chain links TRBV15 to TRBJ1-4; D is unresolved. CDR1 and CDR2 from the germline V gene are LNHNV and YYDKDF (reference sequence). The CDR3 covers 16 residues. Trimming shortened V by 3 bases and J by 0 bases, and 11 bases separated the two germline ends. The CDR3 sequence: CATSRPDSATNEKLFF. The CDR3 DNA reads TGTGCCACCAGCAGGCCTGATTCTGCAACTAATGAAAAACTGTTTTTT. Drawing the rest from reference TRBV15 and TRBJ1-4, the complete variable domain is DAMVIQNPRYQVTQFGKPVTLSCSQTLNHNVMYWYQQKSSQAPKLLFHYYDKDFNNEADTPDNFQSRRPNTSFCFLDIRSPGLGDTAMYLCATSRPDSATNEKLFFGSGTQLSVL.

The chain has TRBV5-1 and TRBJ1-2, with 9 bases fitting TRBD1. V trimming: 2 bases; J trimming: 5 bases; junction bases outside the gene matches: 10. The CDR3 has 16 residues. CDR1 is SGHRS and CDR2 is YFSETQ in the germline V gene. In DNA form, the CDR3 reads TGCGCCAGCAGCTTTGGTGTACCCGACAGGGGGTATGGCTACACCTTC. Its translation is CASSFGVPDRGYGYTF.

The chain employs TRBV7-9 and TRBJ2-7; 8 bases are a match to TRBD1. The CDR3 extends over 15 amino acids. Germline CDR1 SEHNR, CDR2 FQNEAQ (reference sequence). Germline trimming cut 8 bases from V and 0 bases from J; bases unmatched to any gene: 9. CDR3 DNA sequence: TGTGCCAGCCAAATCACGGGACAGGACTCCTACGAGCAGTACTTC. Its protein is CASQITGQDSYEQYF.

The V call is TRBV7-9, the J call TRBJ1-1; possible D gene TRBD1, 6 bases. V dropped 4 bases and J dropped 6 bases, with 12 bases sitting between them. This CDR3 has 13 amino acids. The germline V gene has CDR1 SEHNR and CDR2 FQNEAQ (reference sequence). CDR3 region: CASSSTGYAEAFF. CDR3 nucleotides: TGTGCCAGCAGCTCAACAGGGTATGCTGAAGCTTTCTTT. The full variable domain, its missing parts supplied by reference TRBV7-9 and TRBJ1-1, is DTGVSQNPRHKITKRGQNVTFRCDPISEHNRLYWYRQTLGQGPEFLTYFQNEAQLEKSRLLSDRFSAERPKGSFSTLEIQRTEQGDSAMYLCASSSTGYAEAFFGQGTRLTVV.

The chain's CDR3 is CASSLGTQNTGELFF. DNA of the CDR3: TGTGCCAGCAGCCTCGGGACTCAGAACACCGGGGAGCTGTTTTTT. This rearrangement joins TRBV7-2 to TRBJ2-2, with a possible D match to TRBD2 (6 bases). The germline V gene has CDR1 SGHTA and CDR2 FQGNSA. V gave up 5 bases and J gave up 1 base, with 11 bases separating them. This CDR3 is built from 15 residues.

The rearrangement joins TRBV3-1 (or the pseudogene TRBV3-2) to TRBJ2-5; 10 bases align to TRBD2. V dropped 5 bases and J dropped 7; count of bases not matched to a gene: 7. This CDR3 region has 14 residues. Germline CDR1 reads LGHDT; CDR2 reads YNNKEL (reference sequence). In DNA form, the CDR3 reads TGTGCCAGCAGCGATAGCGGGGGGCCTAGGACCCAGTACTTC. It is translated as CASSDSGGPRTQYF.

The chain uses TRBV6-2 or TRBV6-3 and TRBJ1-1; maybe TRBD1 (6 bases). CDR1 MNHEY and CDR2 SVGEGT come from the germline V gene. The CDR3 covers 16 residues. The V end was cut by 2 bases, the J end by 5 bases, with 18 bases between. The CDR3 coding sequence is TGTGCCAGCAGTTACGGGGGACATACACATTCGACTGAAGCTTTCTTT. Protein sequence: CASSYGGHTHSTEAFF.

The genes are TRBV5-1 and TRBJ1-4, with 7 bases aligning to TRBD1. Germline-derived CDR1 and CDR2 are SGHRS and YFSETQ. The V gene end was trimmed by 4 bases and the J gene end by 5 bases; junction bases not matched to a gene: 5. CDR3 size: 14 residues. The CDR3 reads CASSPTGENEKLFF. For the CDR3, the DNA is TGCGCCAGCAGCCCTACAGGGGAGAATGAAAAACTGTTTTTT.

The chain combines TRBV3-1 (or the pseudogene TRBV3-2) with TRBJ1-2, with unresolved D. Germline CDR1 is LGHDT and CDR2 is YNNKEL (reference sequence). The CDR3 runs to 14 residues. V gave up 1 base and J gave up 5 bases, with 11 bases separating them. CDR3 region: CASSQAGWGYGYTF. The CDR3 DNA is TGTGCCAGCAGCCAAGCAGGATGGGGTTATGGCTACACCTTC.

This sequence joins TRBV12-3 or TRBV12-4 and TRBJ2-7; D is possibly TRBD1 (5 bases). The V end was cut by 5 bases, the J end by 4 bases, with 12 bases between. The CDR3 loop spans 13 amino acids. CDR3 sequence reads: CASSEQGVYEQYF. CDR3 DNA sequence: TGTGCCAGCAGTGAGCAAGGGGTTTACGAGCAGTACTTC.

The CDR3 loop is CASSLGGSSYNSPLHF. The CDR3 DNA reads as TGCGCCAGCAGCTTGGGAGGGAGCTCCTATAATTCACCCCTCCACTTT. This chain uses TRBV5-1 with TRBJ1-6; D remains unclear. Trimming cost V 0 bases and J 0 bases, with 7 bases left between them. Germline assignment: CDR1 SGHRS and CDR2 YFSETQ. The CDR3 contains 16 residues.